A selection of T cell receptor beta chains follows, all from one sample in a study of blood T cell repertoires in COVID-19. Repertoires were generated with immunoSEQ multiplex PCR, while TCRdb's copy carries only in-frame clones and drops some. The sample has 50,000 to 75,000 clones; around 80% are singletons. The sequencing sample was made of peripheral blood. Every receptor here comes from a man aged 55 to 70 with COVID-19, enrolled during active disease. The CDR3 runs from the conserved cysteine through the conserved F or W. D genes are given only for firm matches. The size field is filled for only some rows; it gives once, few, many or a size class.

CDR3nt	CDR3aa	v_gene	j_gene	d_gene	abundance
TGCGCCAGCAGCTACGAGGATGAGCAGTTCTTC	CASSYEDEQFF	TRBV5-1	TRBJ2-1	.	.
TGTGCCAGCGGGACTTTACAAGAGACCCAGTACTTC	CASGTLQETQYF	TRBV5-4	TRBJ2-5	.	.
TGTGCCAGCAGCAGTGGGACACTTAGCAATCAGCCCCAGCATTTT	CASSSGTLSNQPQHF	TRBV7-9	TRBJ1-5	.	.
TGTGCCAGCACCAGGGGTGACGCAGCCAAAAACATTCAGTACTTC	CASTRGDAAKNIQYF	TRBV9	TRBJ2-4	.	.
TGTGCCAGCAGCTCGGGAGGGTCGGGCTATGGCTACACCTTC	CASSSGGSGYGYTF	TRBV27	TRBJ1-2	.	.
TGTGCCACCAGCAGAGTAGGGCGGGAGCCGCTTTGGGTGCGCTCCTACAATGAGCAGTTCTTC	CATSRVGREPLWVRSYNEQFF	TRBV15	TRBJ2-1	TRBD2	few
TGTGCCAGCAGCCCTTCCGGGACTAGTCTCCGGGAGCAGTTCTTC	CASSPSGTSLREQFF	TRBV7-3	TRBJ2-1	TRBD2	.
TGTGCCAGCAGCTCGCGGACAGGATACCAAGAGACCCAGTACTTC	CASSSRTGYQETQYF	TRBV5-4	TRBJ2-5	TRBD1	.
TGTGCCAGCAGTGAGAACAGCTACGAGCAGTACTTC	CASSENSYEQYF	TRBV27	TRBJ2-7	.	.
TGCGCCAGCAGCTTGGAGGCTAGCGGGGAAACCGAGCAGTACTTC	CASSLEASGETEQYF	TRBV5-1	TRBJ2-7	TRBD2	.
TGCGCCAGCAGCCCGGGACACCTCTCTGGGGCCAACGTCCTGACTTTC	CASSPGHLSGANVLTF	TRBV5-1	TRBJ2-6	.	.
TGTGCCAGCACCCTTCGACAGGGGGATTTTGGCTACACCTTC	CASTLRQGDFGYTF	TRBV6-5	TRBJ1-2	TRBD1	.
TGTGCCAGCAGCTCCGGGACTCAAGGGTACAATGAGCAGTTCTTC	CASSSGTQGYNEQFF	TRBV9	TRBJ2-1	.	few
TGTGCCAGCAGCCAAACAGGGGTAGGTGGCTACACCTTC	CASSQTGVGGYTF	TRBV3-1/TRBV3-2	TRBJ1-2	TRBD1	.
TGTGCCAGCAGCAAAGCAAGACAGGGGGCGCAGTATTTT	CASSKARQGAQYF	TRBV21-1	TRBJ2-3	.	.
TGTGCCAGCAGCGTAGGGGACTTCGGATCCTACGAGCAGTACTTC	CASSVGDFGSYEQYF	TRBV9	TRBJ2-7	.	.
TGTGCCAGCAGTCGGGGACAGGGTCTTGGTCAGCCCCAGCATTTT	CASSRGQGLGQPQHF	TRBV6-5	TRBJ1-5	TRBD1	.
TGCGCCAGCAGCTCCACTCCGACAGGTCAAGAGACCCAGTACTTC	CASSSTPTGQETQYF	TRBV5-1	TRBJ2-5	.	once
TGTGCCAGCAGCTTAGGGGGGACACCGAACACCGGGGAGCTGTTTTTT	CASSLGGTPNTGELFF	TRBV7-9	TRBJ2-2	.	.
TGTGCCAGCAGCCACCCGGGACAGGGGGACGGGGAGCTGTTTTTT	CASSHPGQGDGELFF	TRBV4-2	TRBJ2-2	TRBD1	.
TGTGCCAGCAGCCACTACGACAGGTCCACTGAAGCTTTCTTT	CASSHYDRSTEAFF	TRBV3-1/TRBV3-2	TRBJ1-1	.	.
TGTGCCAGCAGCGTAGTTGTTAGCGGGGGTTGGGATACGCAGTATTTT	CASSVVVSGGWDTQYF	TRBV9	TRBJ2-3	TRBD2	few
TGTGCCAGCAGCTTATCCGCTATGGACACTGAAGCTTTCTTT	CASSLSAMDTEAFF	TRBV7-9	TRBJ1-1	.	.
TGTGCCAGCAGCGGTCCGGGACTAGCGGGAGGGCCTGAGAACGGGGAGCTGTTTTTT	CASSGPGLAGGPENGELFF	TRBV9	TRBJ2-2	TRBD2	.
TGTGCCACAGGACAGGGTCAAGAGACCCAGTACTTC	CATGQGQETQYF	TRBV19	TRBJ2-5	TRBD1	.
TGCAGTGCTCTAGGATGGGACTACCAGTATTTT	CSALGWDYQYF	TRBV20-1	TRBJ2-3	TRBD2	few
TGTGCCAGCACCCCTCAGGGTCTTTCACCCCTCCACTTT	CASTPQGLSPLHF	TRBV7-2	TRBJ1-6	.	.
TGCAGCGTTGAAGGTACAGGGGGCGCGTTCACTGAAGCTTTCTTT	CSVEGTGGAFTEAFF	TRBV29-1	TRBJ1-1	TRBD1	.
TGTGCCACCGGACTAGCGGGATCTGATACGCAGTATTTT	CATGLAGSDTQYF	TRBV19	TRBJ2-3	TRBD2	.
TGTGCCAGCAGCTTGAGACTATCTCCCCTCCACTTT	CASSLRLSPLHF	TRBV5-6	TRBJ1-6	.	.
TGTGCCAGCAGCCCGGTGGGGGGTGAGCAGTACTTC	CASSPVGGEQYF	TRBV7-3	TRBJ2-7	.	.
TGCAGCGTGCTAGATAGCGGGGGGACTAGCACAGATACGCAGTATTTT	CSVLDSGGTSTDTQYF	TRBV29-1	TRBJ2-3	TRBD2	.
TGTGCCAGCAGCTTGGGCCACCACCTTATCACAGATACGCAGTATTTT	CASSLGHHLITDTQYF	TRBV11-3	TRBJ2-3	.	.
TGTGCCAGCAGCCCAGACAGAGCCAAAAACATTCAGTACTTC	CASSPDRAKNIQYF	TRBV7-9	TRBJ2-4	.	.
TGTGCCACCAGCAGAGACGGTGCTAGCACAGATACGCAGTATTTT	CATSRDGASTDTQYF	TRBV15	TRBJ2-3	.	.
TGCGCCAGCAGCTTCGGTGCGGGAGCCTACAATGAGCAGTTCTTC	CASSFGAGAYNEQFF	TRBV5-1	TRBJ2-1	TRBD2	.
TGTGCCAGCAGTTCCCAGGGTGCACCCCAGCATTTT	CASSSQGAPQHF	TRBV27	TRBJ1-5	.	.
TGTGCCAGCAGCCCCAGGGCGGGGGAGACCCAGTACTTC	CASSPRAGETQYF	TRBV5-4	TRBJ2-5	.	.
TGTGCCAGCAGCCAAGATAGGCTAGCGGCCGGCAATGAGCAGTTCTTC	CASSQDRLAAGNEQFF	TRBV3-1/TRBV3-2	TRBJ2-1	TRBD2	.
TGTGCCAGCAGACCTCGGGGTAGCGGCAACACCGGGGAGCTGTTTTTT	CASRPRGSGNTGELFF	TRBV11-2	TRBJ2-2	.	few
TGTGCCAGTAGTATAGGGGGGGGCTACAATGAGCAGTTCTTC	CASSIGGGYNEQFF	TRBV19	TRBJ2-1	TRBD2	.
TGTGCCAGCAGTTTAGTAGCGGGAGGGCCGATGGAGACCCAGTACTTC	CASSLVAGGPMETQYF	TRBV27	TRBJ2-5	TRBD2	.
TGTGCCAGCAGTTACTCGGACTTGAGAGAGACCCAGTACTTC	CASSYSDLRETQYF	TRBV6-5	TRBJ2-5	.	.
TGTGCCAGCAGTATGGACAGGGGAGGTTCCTATGGCTACACCTTC	CASSMDRGGSYGYTF	TRBV2	TRBJ1-2	TRBD1	.
TGTGCCAGCAGCTTGGACCTAAGGCGGACAGGAGGAGATACGCAGTATTTT	CASSLDLRRTGGDTQYF	TRBV5-4	TRBJ2-3	TRBD1	.
TGTGCCAGCGGATCAGGGATGGTTAGCTATGGCTACACCTTC	CASGSGMVSYGYTF	TRBV6-5	TRBJ1-2	.	.
TGTGCCAGTAGTATAGTTACACAGAACACTGAAGCTTTCTTT	CASSIVTQNTEAFF	TRBV19	TRBJ1-1	.	.
TGTGCCAGCAGTCGGGACAGGGAAGATACGCAGTATTTT	CASSRDREDTQYF	TRBV6-5	TRBJ2-3	TRBD1	.
TGTGCCTGGAGTGTATCAGGGACTGAAGCTTTCTTT	CAWSVSGTEAFF	TRBV30	TRBJ1-1	.	few
TGCGCCAGCAGCTTGACAGGAGCCTACGAGCAGTACTTC	CASSLTGAYEQYF	TRBV5-1	TRBJ2-7	.	once
TGTGCCAGCAGTAGGAGCGCCTATGGCTACACCTTC	CASSRSAYGYTF	TRBV28	TRBJ1-2	.	once
TGTGCCAGCGAGAGGGAGGAACGACTCAATCAGCCCCAGCATTTT	CASEREERLNQPQHF	TRBV6-5	TRBJ1-5	.	.
TGTGCCAGCAGTGAAGGTCCCTCTCCTAAGTACGAGCAGTACTTC	CASSEGPSPKYEQYF	TRBV6-1	TRBJ2-7	.	.
TGTGCCAGCAGCGCCGGGACAGGGGGCACCTACGAGCAGTACTTC	CASSAGTGGTYEQYF	TRBV5-6	TRBJ2-7	TRBD1	.
TGCGCCAGCAGCCAAGCCCGGGACAGGATCTACGAGCAGTACTTC	CASSQARDRIYEQYF	TRBV4-1	TRBJ2-7	TRBD1	once
TGTGCCAGCCAGCGGGGGGGATTAGATACGCAGTATTTT	CASQRGGLDTQYF	TRBV2	TRBJ2-3	TRBD2	.
TGTGCCAGCAGCCTTACGGCAGGCGAGGGTTTCGATGAGCAGTTCTTC	CASSLTAGEGFDEQFF	TRBV4-2	TRBJ2-1	.	.
TGCGCCAGCAGCTTGGTACCCGAGGCTGGGTATGGCTACACCTTC	CASSLVPEAGYGYTF	TRBV5-1	TRBJ1-2	.	few